This TCR beta chain was documented in a study of T-cell reconstitution after alpha-beta-depleted transplantation in children. This clonotype has ten or more counts. For TCRbeta, the library was prepared with unique molecular identifiers. TCRdb processed the PCR reads anew with MiXCR; each CDR3 protein has one entry. The profile covers 230,000 or so distinct CDR3 sequences, with about 12% appearing a single time and roughly 2.6% taken by the ten largest. CDR3 length: 16 residues. Unmatched junction bases numbered 16, after V lost 7 bases and J lost 5 bases. Germline assignment: CDR1 SQVTM and CDR2 ANQGSEA.

This receptor was identified in a human donor who donated a stem cell graft to a child with acute lymphoblastic leukemia. The rearrangement links TRBV29-1 to TRBJ2-2; 7 bases map to TRBD2. The material sequenced was PBMCs from the stem cell graft donor, taken from the stem cell graft. In nucleotides, the CDR3 is TGCAGCGGGACGATACAACGGGACTACCTAACCGGGGAGCTGTTTTTT. Translated, it gives CSGTIQRDYLTGELFF.